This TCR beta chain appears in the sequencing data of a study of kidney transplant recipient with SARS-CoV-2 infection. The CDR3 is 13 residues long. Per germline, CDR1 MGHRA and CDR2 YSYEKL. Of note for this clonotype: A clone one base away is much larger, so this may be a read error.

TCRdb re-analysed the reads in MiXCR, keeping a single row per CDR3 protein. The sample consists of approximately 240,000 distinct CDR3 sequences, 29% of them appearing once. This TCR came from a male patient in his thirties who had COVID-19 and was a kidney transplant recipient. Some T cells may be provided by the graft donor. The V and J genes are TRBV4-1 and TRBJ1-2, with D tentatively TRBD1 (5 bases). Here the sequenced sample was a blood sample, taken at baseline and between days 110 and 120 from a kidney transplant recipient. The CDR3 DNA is TGCACCAGCAGCCTTCGGGGGTTCGATGGCTACACCTTC. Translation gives CTSSLRGFDGYTF.